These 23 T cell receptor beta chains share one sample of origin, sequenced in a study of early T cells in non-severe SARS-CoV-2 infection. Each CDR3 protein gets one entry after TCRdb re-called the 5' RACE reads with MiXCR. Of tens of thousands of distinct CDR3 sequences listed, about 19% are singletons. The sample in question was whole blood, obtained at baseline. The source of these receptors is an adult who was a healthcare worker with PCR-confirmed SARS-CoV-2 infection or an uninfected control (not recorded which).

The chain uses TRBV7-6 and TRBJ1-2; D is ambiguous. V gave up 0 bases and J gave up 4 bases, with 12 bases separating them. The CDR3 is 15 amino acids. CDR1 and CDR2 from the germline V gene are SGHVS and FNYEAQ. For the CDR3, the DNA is TGTGCCAGCAGCTTAGCGAACTCTGTCAGCTATGGCTACACCTTC. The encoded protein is CASSLANSVSYGYTF.

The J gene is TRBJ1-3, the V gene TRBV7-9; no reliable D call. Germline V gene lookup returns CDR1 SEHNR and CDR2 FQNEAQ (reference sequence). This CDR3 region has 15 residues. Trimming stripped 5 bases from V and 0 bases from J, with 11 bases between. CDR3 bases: TGTGCCAGCAGCCCCGTGGGCAGCTCTGGAAACACCATATATTTT. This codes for CASSPVGSSGNTIYF.

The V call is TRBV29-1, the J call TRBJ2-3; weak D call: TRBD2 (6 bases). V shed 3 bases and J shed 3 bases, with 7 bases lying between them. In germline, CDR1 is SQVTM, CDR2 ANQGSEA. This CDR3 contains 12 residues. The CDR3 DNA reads TGCAGCGTTGAGGGGAGGACAGATACGCAGTATTTT. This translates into CSVEGRTDTQYF.

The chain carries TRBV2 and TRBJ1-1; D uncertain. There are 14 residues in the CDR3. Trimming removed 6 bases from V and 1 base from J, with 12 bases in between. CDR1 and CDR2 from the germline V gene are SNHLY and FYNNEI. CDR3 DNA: TGTGCCAGCAGCGCCGAACTAGGGAACACTGAAGCTTTCTTT. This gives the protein CASSAELGNTEAFF.

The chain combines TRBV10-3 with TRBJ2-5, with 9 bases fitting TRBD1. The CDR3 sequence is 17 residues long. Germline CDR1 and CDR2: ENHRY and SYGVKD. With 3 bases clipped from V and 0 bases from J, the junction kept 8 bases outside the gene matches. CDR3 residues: CAISDRTGGQYQETQYF. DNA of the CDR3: TGTGCCATCAGTGACCGAACAGGGGGCCAGTACCAAGAGACCCAGTACTTC.

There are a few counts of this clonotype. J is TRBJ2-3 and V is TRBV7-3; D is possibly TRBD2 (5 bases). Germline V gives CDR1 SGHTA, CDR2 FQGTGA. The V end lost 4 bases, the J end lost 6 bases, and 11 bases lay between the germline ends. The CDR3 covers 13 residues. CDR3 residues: CASSSNRDDTQYF. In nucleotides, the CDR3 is TGTGCCAGCAGCTCGAATCGGGATGATACGCAGTATTTT.

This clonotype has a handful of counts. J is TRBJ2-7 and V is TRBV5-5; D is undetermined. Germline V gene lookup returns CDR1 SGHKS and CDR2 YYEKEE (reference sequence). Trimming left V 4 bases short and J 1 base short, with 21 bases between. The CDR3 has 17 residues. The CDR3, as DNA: TGTGCCAGCAGCCCTTCGCTGGTGGCAATCCTATCCTACGAGCAGTACTTC. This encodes CASSPSLVAILSYEQYF. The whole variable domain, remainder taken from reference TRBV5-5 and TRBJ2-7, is DAGVTQSPTHLIKTRGQQVTLRCSPISGHKSVSWYQQVLGQGPQFIFQYYEKEERGRGNFPDRFSARQFPNYSSELNVNALLLGDSALYLCASSPSLVAILSYEQYFGPGTRLTVT.

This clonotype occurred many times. Written as DNA, the CDR3 is TGCAGCGTAAGCGTAGATACGCAGTATTTT. Translating gives CSVSVDTQYF. V and J are TRBV29-1 and TRBJ2-3; D gene uncertain. The CDR3 is 10 residues long. CDR1 and CDR2 from the germline V gene are SQVTM and ANQGSEA. Trimming took off 6 bases at V and 5 bases at J, with 6 bases between the two ends.

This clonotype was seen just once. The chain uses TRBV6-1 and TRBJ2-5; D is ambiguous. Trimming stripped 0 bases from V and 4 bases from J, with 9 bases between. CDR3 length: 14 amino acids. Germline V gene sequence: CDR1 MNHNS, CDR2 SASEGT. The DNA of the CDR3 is TGTGCCAGCAGTGAAGCCGAAGAGCGAGAGACCCAGTACTTC. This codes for CASSEAEERETQYF.

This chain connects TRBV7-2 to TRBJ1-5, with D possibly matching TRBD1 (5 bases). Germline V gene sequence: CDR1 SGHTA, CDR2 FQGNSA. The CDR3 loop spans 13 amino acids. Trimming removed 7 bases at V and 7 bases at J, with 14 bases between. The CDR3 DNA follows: TGTGCCAGCACCTTGATGGAGGGGCAGCCCCAGCATTTT. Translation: CASTLMEGQPQHF.

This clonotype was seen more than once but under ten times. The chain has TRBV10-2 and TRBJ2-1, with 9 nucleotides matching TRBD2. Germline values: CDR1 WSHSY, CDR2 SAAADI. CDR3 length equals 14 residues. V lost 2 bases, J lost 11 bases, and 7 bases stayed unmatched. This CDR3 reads CASSETVAGAQQFF. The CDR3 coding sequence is TGCGCCAGCAGTGAGACGGTAGCGGGGGCCCAGCAGTTCTTC.

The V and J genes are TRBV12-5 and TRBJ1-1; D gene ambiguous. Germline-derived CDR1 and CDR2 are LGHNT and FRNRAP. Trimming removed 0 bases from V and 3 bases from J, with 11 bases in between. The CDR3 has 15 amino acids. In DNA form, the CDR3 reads TGTGCTAGTGGTTTGGTACCGGTGGAGGACACTGAAGCTTTCTTT. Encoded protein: CASGLVPVEDTEAFF.

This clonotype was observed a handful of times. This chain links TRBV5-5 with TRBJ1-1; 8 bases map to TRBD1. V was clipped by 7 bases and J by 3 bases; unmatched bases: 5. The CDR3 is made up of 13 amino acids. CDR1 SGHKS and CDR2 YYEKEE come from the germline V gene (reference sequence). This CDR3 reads CASGTDRDTEAFF. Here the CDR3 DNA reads TGTGCCAGCGGGACGGACAGGGACACTGAAGCTTTCTTT.

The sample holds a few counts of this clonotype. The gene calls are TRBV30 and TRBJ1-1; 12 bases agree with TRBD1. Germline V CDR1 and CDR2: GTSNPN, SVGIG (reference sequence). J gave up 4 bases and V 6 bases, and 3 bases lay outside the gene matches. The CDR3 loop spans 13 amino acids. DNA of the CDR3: TGTGCCTGTGGGACAGGGGGCGTCACTGAAGCTTTCTTT. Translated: CACGTGGVTEAFF. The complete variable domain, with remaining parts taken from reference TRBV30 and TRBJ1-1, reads SQTIHQWPATLVQPVGSPLSLECTVEGTSNPNLYWYRQAAGRGLQLLFYSVGIGQISSEVPQNLSASRPQDRQFILSSKKLLLSDSGFYLCACGTGGVTEAFFGQGTRLTVV.

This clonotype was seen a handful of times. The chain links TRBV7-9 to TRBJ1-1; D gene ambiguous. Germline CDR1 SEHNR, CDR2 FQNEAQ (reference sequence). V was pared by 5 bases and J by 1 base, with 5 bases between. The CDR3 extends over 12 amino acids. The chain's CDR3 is CASSRRNTEAFF. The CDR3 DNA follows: TGTGCCAGCAGCCGACGGAACACTGAAGCTTTCTTT.

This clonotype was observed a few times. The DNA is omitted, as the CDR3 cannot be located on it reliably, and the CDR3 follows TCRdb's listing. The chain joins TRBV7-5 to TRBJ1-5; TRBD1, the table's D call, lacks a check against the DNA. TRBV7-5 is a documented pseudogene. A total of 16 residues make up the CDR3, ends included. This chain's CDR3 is CISVSEAAGVPQPQHF.

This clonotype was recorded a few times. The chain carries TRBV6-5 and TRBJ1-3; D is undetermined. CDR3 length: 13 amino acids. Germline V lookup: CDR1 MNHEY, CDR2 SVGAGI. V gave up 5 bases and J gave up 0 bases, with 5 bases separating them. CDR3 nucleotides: TGTGCCAGCAGTGAACACTCTGGAAACACCATATATTTT. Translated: CASSEHSGNTIYF.

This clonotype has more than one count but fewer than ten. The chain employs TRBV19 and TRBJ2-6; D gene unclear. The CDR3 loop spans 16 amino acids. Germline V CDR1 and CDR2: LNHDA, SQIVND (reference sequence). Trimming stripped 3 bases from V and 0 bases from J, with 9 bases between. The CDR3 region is CASSMARSSGANVLTF. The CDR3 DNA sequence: TGTGCCAGTAGTATGGCGAGATCCTCTGGGGCCAACGTCCTGACTTTC.

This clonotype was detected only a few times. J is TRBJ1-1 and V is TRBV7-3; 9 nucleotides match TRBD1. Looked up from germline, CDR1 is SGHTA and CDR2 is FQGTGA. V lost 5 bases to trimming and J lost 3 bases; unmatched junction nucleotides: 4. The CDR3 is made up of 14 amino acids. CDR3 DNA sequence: TGTGCCAGCAGCCTAGGACAGGGGTACACTGAAGCTTTCTTT. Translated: CASSLGQGYTEAFF.

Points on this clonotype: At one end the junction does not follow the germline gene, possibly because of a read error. The CDR3 DNA follows: TGTGCCAGCAGCTTGGGGGGGGCGAGGACTGAAGCTTTCTTT. Translating it yields CASSLGGARTEAFF. This chain joins TRBV5-1 and TRBJ1-1, with D tentatively TRBD1 (6 bases). The CDR3 loop spans 14 amino acids. Germline V gene sequence: CDR1 SGHRS, CDR2 YFSETQ.

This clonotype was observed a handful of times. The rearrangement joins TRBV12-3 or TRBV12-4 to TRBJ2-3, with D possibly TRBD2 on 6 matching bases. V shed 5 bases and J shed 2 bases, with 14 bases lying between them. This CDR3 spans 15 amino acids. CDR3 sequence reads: CASSNPGGTTDTQYF. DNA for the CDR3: TGTGCCAGCAGTAATCCCGGAGGGACCACAGATACGCAGTATTTT.

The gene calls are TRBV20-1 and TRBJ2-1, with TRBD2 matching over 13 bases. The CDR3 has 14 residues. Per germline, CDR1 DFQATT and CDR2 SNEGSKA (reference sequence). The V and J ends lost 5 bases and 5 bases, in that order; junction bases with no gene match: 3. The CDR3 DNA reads TGCAGTGCTTCGACTAGCGGGGGGAACAATGAGCAGTTCTTC. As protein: CSASTSGGNNEQFF.

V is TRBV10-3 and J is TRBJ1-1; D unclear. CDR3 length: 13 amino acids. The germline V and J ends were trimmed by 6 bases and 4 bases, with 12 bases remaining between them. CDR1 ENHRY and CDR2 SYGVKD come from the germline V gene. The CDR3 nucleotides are TGTGCCATCAGCACAGCGGCGGGCACTGAAGCTTTCTTT. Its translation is CAISTAAGTEAFF.